This record looks at one T cell receptor beta chain sequence and its context. The data belong to a study of CD8+ T cells in alopecia areata. Extracted from the samples, RNA was reverse transcribed into cDNA to serve as the sequencing template. Libraries were prepared by immunoSEQ multiplex PCR; TCRdb keeps only in-frame clonotypes and omits some of them. The top ten hold 10% to 13% of the sample, which has approximately 120,000 clones, 40% to 55% seen once. The V gene's germline CDR1 is SGDLS and CDR2 YYNGEE. V lost 4 bases and J lost 2, with 15 bases in between. The CDR3 is 15 residues long. The sequence was collected from a human donor with alopecia areata. Sequencing was performed on NKG2D-low CD8+ T cells sorted from blood. The chain recombines TRBV9 with TRBJ2-5, with D perhaps assigned TRBD1 or TRBD2 (7 bases each). The CDR3 sequence is CASSFSGTEQETQYF. The CDR3 DNA is TGTGCCAGCAGCTTCAGCGGGACAGAACAAGAGACCCAGTACTTC.